Below are 10 T cell receptor beta chains sequenced from a single sample in a study of CD8 T cells in ankylosing spondylitis (TCRdb year 2017). The library was obtained by 5' RACE. Sequenced on an Illumina HiSeq 2500. Using fastp trimming at Q25 and MiXCR clonotype assembly, TCRdb reanalyzed the public sequencing data and kept in-frame beta chains. Identical CDR3 protein sequences are pooled into one entry, listed with their most common genes and DNA. Recorded for this sample are around 150,000 distinct CDR3 sequences; 6% to 8% of them occurred a single time. The top ten hold around 12% of the sample. Specimen: blood, either unsorted or a sorted T cell fraction (not recorded which). These receptors originate from a female donor with ankylosing spondylitis or in good health (not recorded which).

This clonotype was seen repeatedly, ten times or more. The chain recombines TRBV7-6 with TRBJ2-7, with 7 nucleotides matching TRBD1. The germline gives CDR1 SGHVS, CDR2 FNYEAQ. The CDR3 contains 15 residues. Unmatched junction bases numbered 10, after V lost 5 bases and J lost 3 bases. The CDR3: CASSQGEQLNYEQYF. The CDR3 DNA reads TGTGCCAGCAGCCAGGGGGAACAGTTGAACTACGAGCAGTACTTC.

This clonotype was seen ten or more times. The chain has TRBV28 and TRBJ1-2, with D possibly being TRBD1 (5 bases). This CDR3 spans 15 amino acids. Trimming took off 4 bases at V and 1 base at J, with 13 bases between the two ends. The germline V gene has CDR1 MDHEN and CDR2 SYDVKM. The CDR3 DNA reads TGTGCCAGCAGTTCCGGGTATGGGGGTAACTATGGCTACACCTTC. Amino acids: CASSSGYGGNYGYTF.

This clonotype came up many times. The chain links TRBV5-1 to TRBJ2-1; 11 nucleotides line up with TRBD2. J lost 7 bases, V lost 0 bases, and 3 bases had no gene match. CDR1 and CDR2 from the germline V gene are SGHRS and YFSETQ. The CDR3 spans 15 residues. This chain's CDR3 is CASSLVSGGGNEQFF. The CDR3, as DNA: TGCGCCAGCAGCTTGGTTAGCGGGGGGGGTAATGAGCAGTTCTTC.

Only a few counts were recorded for this clonotype. The chain has TRBV30 and TRBJ2-4; TRBD2 is a possible D gene (7 bases). The CDR3 has 14 residues. Per the germline V gene, CDR1 is GTSNPN and CDR2 is SVGIG (reference sequence). CDR3 sequence: CHLRGGSFENIQYF. DNA for the CDR3: TGTCATCTTAGGGGGGGGAGTTTCGAGAACATTCAGTACTTC.

This clonotype appeared many times. CDR3 coding DNA: TGTGCCAGCAGGGCCGGGCCGCAACGGGGCTACACCTTC. Residues: CASRAGPQRGYTF. The chain uses TRBV6-1 and TRBJ1-2, with unresolved D. This CDR3 spans 13 amino acids. V lost 6 bases, J lost 8 bases, and 16 bases lay in between. Germline V gene data show CDR1 as MNHNS and CDR2 as SASEGT.

This clonotype was seen ten or more times. The chain employs TRBV4-1 and TRBJ1-5; no definite D call. This CDR3 is built from 14 residues. The germline V gene has CDR1 MGHRA and CDR2 YSYEKL. The V and J ends lost 1 base and 5 bases respectively, with 9 bases between them. This chain's CDR3 is CASSQGREDQPQHF. The CDR3 DNA is TGCGCCAGCAGCCAAGGACGAGAGGATCAGCCCCAGCATTTT.

This clonotype was counted ten times or more. This chain connects TRBV20-1 to TRBJ1-2; no definite D call. V gave up 1 base and J gave up 6 bases, with 12 bases separating them. CDR3 size: 13 residues. CDR1 and CDR2 (germline): DFQATT, SNEGSKA (reference sequence). CDR3 in amino acids: CSARVWGSDGYTF. The CDR3 region has the DNA TGCAGTGCTAGAGTGTGGGGATCCGATGGCTACACCTTC.

This clonotype has a count of ten or more. DNA of the CDR3: TGTGCCAGCAGTCCAAACGGGGACGGAGTTAATTACGAAAAACTGTTTTTT. Amino acids: CASSPNGDGVNYEKLFF. J is TRBJ1-4 and V is TRBV4-2, with D perhaps TRBD1 (5 bases). CDR3 length: 17 residues. Trimming removed 6 bases at V and 8 bases at J, with 25 bases between. The germline V gene encodes CDR1 LGHNA and CDR2 YNFKEQ.

There are many counts of this clonotype. The chain employs TRBV7-2 and TRBJ1-2; 8 bases line up with TRBD1. CDR1 and CDR2 (germline): SGHTA, FQGNSA. This CDR3 spans 17 amino acids. After removal of 0 bases from V and 0 bases from J, the junction contained 6 bases not matched to a gene. CDR3 sequence: CASSLATGVNPNYGYTF. DNA for the CDR3: TGTGCCAGCAGCTTAGCGACAGGGGTTAACCCTAACTATGGCTACACCTTC.

This clonotype was observed a handful of times. This rearrangement joins TRBV28 to TRBJ2-6, with TRBD2 as a possible D gene (6 bases). The length of the CDR3 is 17 residues. V lost 4 bases, J lost 0 bases, and 13 bases lay in between. CDR1 and CDR2 (germline): MDHEN, SYDVKM. The CDR3 DNA is TGTGCCAGCAGTTCCCCTAGCGTAAACTCTGGGGCCAACGTCCTGACTTTC. Translated, it gives CASSSPSVNSGANVLTF. Looking up the rest from reference TRBV28 and TRBJ2-6 gives the full variable domain: DVKVTQSSRYLVKRTGEKVFLECVQDMDHENMFWYRQDPGLGLRLIYFSYDVKMKEKGDIPEGYSVSREKKERFSLILESASTNQTSMYLCASSSPSVNSGANVLTFGAGSRLTVL.